This paragraph covers one T cell receptor (beta chain) sequence. No DNA is shown, since the ends of the CDR3 on it are uncertain; the CDR3 is the one TCRdb lists. The sample originates from a study of blood T cell repertoires in COVID-19. Turning to the study itself: Spain, Italy and the United States supplied samples that represented acute and convalescent COVID-19. PBMCs, B-cell-depleted T cells, or T cells were the source of the cDNA or gDNA that made up the material.

In the authors' workflow: Reference gene primers were amplified, and this amplification served to estimate nucleated cell counts. Profiling relied on immunoSEQ multiplex PCR, and the TCRdb table lists in-frame clones only, not all of them. The D gene and trimming were derived from the DNA, and the V and J assignments and clone size from that table. The sample lists 120,000 to 150,000 clones, 87% occurring once. The CDR3 extends over 11 residues, inclusive of both ends. This TCR was recovered from a woman in her 50s with active or convalescent COVID-19. The sample taken for sequencing was peripheral blood. The V and J genes are TRBV12-3 or TRBV12-4 and TRBJ2-7; the D call in the table, TRBD2, was not verified against the DNA. This CDR3 is CASSFGRGADF.